This TCR beta chain was sequenced during a study of blood T cells in healthy people across ages. The second PCR ran about 6 to 11 cycles with a sample-barcoded 5' primer and J-beta primers. Each CDR3 protein gets one entry after TCRdb re-called the 5' RACE reads with MiXCR. The sample lists about 800,000 distinct CDR3 sequences, roughly 64% seen once, with 20% to 25% in the top ten. CDR1 is MDHEN, CDR2 SYDVKM, per germline. V shed 4 bases and J shed 4 bases, with 20 bases lying between them. The CDR3 has 16 amino acids. Each donor supplied around 9.9 milliliters of peripheral blood. This receptor was taken from a man aged 30 to 39 in good health. Sequencing was performed on blood. The chain couples TRBV28 to TRBJ2-7; weak D call: TRBD2 (6 bases). The DNA of the CDR3 is TGTGCCAGCAGTTCCCTTGACGGAGGGATCGGTTACGAGCAGTACTTC. Its translation: CASSSLDGGIGYEQYF.